This T cell receptor beta chain was retrieved from a study of identical twins. TCRdb reprocessed the 5' RACE reads with MiXCR, giving one entry per CDR3 protein. The sample consists of more than 600,000 distinct CDR3 sequences, 18% of them appearing once. CDR1 and CDR2 (germline): SGHNT, YENEEA. This CDR3 is built from 16 residues. The V gene lost 6 bases and the J gene lost 3 bases, with 17 bases spanning the gap. A further study also used this sample, focusing on T cells expressing NK-cell markers. That study adds: Repertoires of TCR beta were obtained from T cells sorted as CD3+CD56+NKG2C+, CD3+CD56+NKG2C- and CD3+CD56-NKG2C+. The contribution of dominant NKG2C+ clonotypes to CD8+ T cells in roughly six donors was about 1.0-7.5%.

This clonotype was sampled from a woman aged 18-30 years in good health. The sequenced sample consisted of PBMCs. The rearrangement joins TRBV11-3 to TRBJ2-2; D tentatively reads TRBD1 or TRBD2 (5 bases each). The CDR3 DNA is TGTGCCAGCAGTCCAGGACATCGAGCGGACACCGGGGAGCTGTTTTTT. Translation: CASSPGHRADTGELFF.